The following is a TCR beta chain sequence with its context. Taking its sample share into account, this clone is medium-sized (0.01 to 0.1%). Its antigen specificity is not known. Nothing much larger sits one base from this clone, and base qualities are not available. The CDR3 starts with the cysteine, ends with the phenylalanine, and has 13 residues. Only the CDR3 DNA is retained, 39 bases long and in frame from the first base. The junction carries 8 bases between V and J, which are trimmed by 2 bases and 6 bases respectively. Sequences MDHEN (CDR1) and SYDVKM (CDR2) are obtained from the germline V gene. Sequencing of the TRB variable region was done with the immunoSEQ hsTCRB v3.0 assay at survey level resolution. The target sequencing depth for TRB was about 40,000-55,000 T-cell genomes per sample. An Illumina MiSeq with a v3 150-cycle kit was used to sequence the pooled TRB libraries. Per the original workflow: Repertoire analysis ran in R within a reproducible Nextflow workflow covering QC, data transformation and analysis. LymphoSeq2, an R package for AIRR-Seq data exploration, was used to implement custom analyses. Several samples that produced fewer than 5000 total TRB sequences were removed, so 150 to 200 HIV repertoires were analyzed. Among the approximately 180 HIV repertoires that were kept, roughly 58 were collected before ART initiation and roughly 130 were collected after ART initiation. Repertoires were downsampled to 5000 TRB nucleotide sequences, and summary statistics were averaged over 100 downsampling iterations. TRB sequences were retained for analysis only if CDR3 regions of at least seven amino acids were present. Two measures captured diversity: a Shannon entropy-derived clonality score and the Gini coefficient. In the repertoire networks, any two of the top 5000 CDR3 amino acid sequences were connected whenever the two sequences differed by an edit distance of one. For TRB CDR3 amino acid sequences, GLIPH2 was used to predict antigen specificity groups and MHC restriction. To flag known associations with CMV, EBV, HIV or tissue antigens, CDR3 amino acid sequences were compared against VDJdb and McPAS-TCR. Pre-ART, post-ART and control groups were compared with Wilcoxon signed-rank tests and Holm-Bonferroni correction. TCRdb took this table from immuneACCESS and kept in-frame rearrangements with V and J called. Such tables lack part of the clones; where checked against another copy, unresolved V genes explain under half of the gap, and the rest is unexplained. V and J calls and clone size are as listed in that table; D and trimming were resolved from the DNA. The sample contains over 15,000 clones, approximately 80% of them found a single time. Together, the top ten hold approximately 16% of the sample.

The sample comes from a study of long-term antiretroviral therapy in people with HIV (dated by TCRdb to 2022 to 2024). Context from the whole study: The earliest samples were collected approximately a decade before the 2015 WHO recommendation for immediate ART, a period when ART was typically delayed until CD4 counts fell. No cross-contamination during QIAcube processing turned up in test extractions that ran a monoclonal T-cell line alongside 30 or so polyclonal samples. Of the roughly 31 participants with HIV, approximately ten were female. A retrospective serial study tested whether changes in peripheral blood TRB repertoire composition and diversity were associated with ART initiation and durable HIV suppression. The cohort contributed over 150 cryopreserved PBMC samples from 30 adults with confirmed HIV infection, collected serially over a mean of 6 years (range 1-12). The full study reports these points: The samples span the years 2004 to 2017, and the ART regimens used at that time may not be as effective as current regimens. Inferences about post-ART repertoire changes are limited because no data were available on ART adherence, viral resistance or therapy changes. Compared with controls, HIV repertoires had narrower CDR3 length ranges, and the network structure pointed to an antigen-experienced repertoire that shifted only slightly toward naive after ART. Because pre-ART samples had limited cell numbers, unsorted PBMC were profiled rather than sorted CD4+ and CD8+ T cells. At every time point, the repertoire was dominated by expanded TRB clones first identified before ART initiation, although this dominance fluctuated and, in many PLHIV, declined after ART. Because PBMC availability was limited, only the TCR beta chain was sequenced, with no alpha chain pairing. ART initiation was associated with a significant increase in TRB diversity, but diversity stayed significantly below transplant donor controls even after long-term ART.

To be included, a participant needed at least one PBMC sample from before ART initiation plus at least two post-ART samples. All participants with HIV were treated in the United States of America. Cryopreserved samples of about 1-10 million PBMC were thawed and washed before DNA extraction. At the time of the earliest PBMC sample for each participant with HIV, ages ranged from 23 to 54 years. PBMC samples from each participant spanned 1-4 timepoints before ART initiation and 2-8 timepoints after ART initiation, with a median of 7 samples. Serial HIV viral load, CD4+ T-cell count, ART history and demographic data were obtained for every participant. Using a Qiagen kit on a QIAcube, genomic DNA was extracted from unsorted PBMC, with samples processed in batches of 12.

This clonotype originated in a woman between 50 and 59 years old with HIV. Recombination joined TRBV28 with TRBJ2-1, with a tentative D gene TRBD1 over 6 matching bases. Source: unsorted PBMCs, taken nearly 2.6 years before starting antiretroviral therapy. Read as DNA, the sequence is TGTGCCAGCAGTTTAAGGGGGTCCAATGAGCAGTTCTTC. Its translation reads: CASSLRGSNEQFF.